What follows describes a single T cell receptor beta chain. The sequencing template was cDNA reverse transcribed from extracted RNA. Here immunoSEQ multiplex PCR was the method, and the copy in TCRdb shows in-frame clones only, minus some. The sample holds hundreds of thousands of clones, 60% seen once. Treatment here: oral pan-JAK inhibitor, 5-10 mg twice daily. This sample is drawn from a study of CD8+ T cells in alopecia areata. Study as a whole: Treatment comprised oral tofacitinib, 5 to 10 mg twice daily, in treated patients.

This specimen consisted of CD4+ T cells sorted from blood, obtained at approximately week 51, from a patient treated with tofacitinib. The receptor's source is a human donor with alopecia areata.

The CDR3 region is CASSSTGEGDTQYF. DNA for the CDR3: TGTGCCAGCAGCTCAACTGGGGAAGGAGATACGCAGTATTTT. The rearrangement links TRBV9 to TRBJ2-3; no definite D call. V lost 4 bases and J lost 5, with 14 bases in between. CDR3 length: 14 residues. Germline CDR1 is SGDLS and CDR2 is YYNGEE.